The 24 T cell receptor beta chains below were found in one sample sequenced in a study of patients and donors after allogeneic stem cell transplantation. Each CDR3 protein is one row after TCRdb ran MiXCR on the RT-PCR reads. The sample shows about 7,100 distinct CDR3 sequences, roughly an eighth of them seen only once. The sequencing input was blood, either unsorted or a sorted T cell fraction (not recorded which). The receptors here all came from a human donor who was either an allogeneic HSCT recipient or a stem cell or donor lymphocyte infusion donor (not recorded which). It is not recorded whose cells these are; they may come from a transplant donor.

This clonotype was seen repeatedly, ten times or more. The gene calls are TRBV10-1 and TRBJ1-2; 7 positions agree with TRBD1. V was clipped by 5 bases and J by 3 bases; unmatched bases: 6. The germline V gene has CDR1 WNHNN and CDR2 SYGVQD (reference sequence). The CDR3 contains 14 residues. CDR3 amino acids: CASSSDRTDYGYTF. In nucleotides, the CDR3 is TGCGCCAGCAGTTCGGACAGGACCGACTATGGCTACACCTTC.

This clonotype was seen many times. The rearrangement uses TRBV5-8 and TRBJ2-3; D is ambiguous. Germline values: CDR1 SGHTS, CDR2 YDEGEE. There are 14 residues in the CDR3. Trimming pared 1 base from V and 2 bases from J, leaving 8 bases between. Here the CDR3 DNA reads TGTGCCAGCAGCTTGTGGCCGCACACAGATACGCAGTATTTT. This gives the protein CASSLWPHTDTQYF.

CDR3 protein: CASSQDRGMTEAFF. CDR3 in DNA: TGTGCCAGCAGCCAAGACAGGGGTATGACTGAAGCTTTCTTT. The chain has TRBV3-1 and TRBJ1-1; maybe TRBD1 (6 bases). The CDR3 totals 14 residues. Trimming took off 0 bases at V and 5 bases at J, with 10 bases between the two ends. Germline CDR1 LGHDT, CDR2 YNNKEL (reference sequence).

This chain links TRBV14 with TRBJ2-3; no firm D call. The V gene's germline CDR1 is SGHDN and CDR2 FVKESK. The V and J ends lost 4 bases and 5 bases respectively, with 10 bases between them. This CDR3 contains 13 residues. The CDR3 reads CASSRNHEDTQYF. The CDR3 DNA follows: TGTGCCAGCAGCCGGAACCACGAAGATACGCAGTATTTT. Supplemented by reference TRBV14 and TRBJ2-3, the full variable domain reads EAGVTQFPSHSVIEKGQTVTLRCDPISGHDNLYWYRRVMGKEIKFLLHFVKESKQDESGMPNNRFLAERTGGTYSTLKVQPAELEDSGVYFCASSRNHEDTQYFGPGTRLTVL.

This chain links TRBV7-9 with TRBJ2-3, with 8 bases lining up with TRBD2. The CDR3 is 16 amino acids. Trimming at V came to 5 bases and at J to 6 bases, leaving 13 bases not matched to a gene. Germline V gives CDR1 SEHNR, CDR2 FQNEAQ (reference sequence). The CDR3 region is CASSPPATSVLDTQYF. The DNA of the CDR3 is TGTGCCAGCAGCCCCCCAGCGACTAGCGTGTTGGATACGCAGTATTTT.

This clonotype counts as medium-sized. The chain combines TRBV4-3 with TRBJ1-4; 9 bases are a match to TRBD1. The ends lost 3 bases at V and 8 bases at J; junction bases unmatched: 10. The CDR3 loop spans 16 amino acids. Germline V CDR1 and CDR2: LGHNA, YSLEER. The chain's CDR3 is CASSQDPGTGSEKLFF. CDR3 nucleotide sequence: TGCGCCAGCAGCCAGGACCCCGGGACAGGGTCGGAAAAACTGTTTTTT.

The table lists this clonotype with a few counts. This chain links TRBV4-2 with TRBJ1-6; TRBD1 matches 7 bases. The CDR3 consists of 16 residues. Germline CDR1 is LGHNA and CDR2 is YNFKEQ. Trimming cost V 3 bases and J 1 base; bases outside gene matches: 3. CDR3 DNA sequence: TGTGCCAGCAGCCATACAGGGGATTCCTATAATTCACCCCTCCACTTT. It specifies CASSHTGDSYNSPLHF.

In its sample, this clonotype was seen a few times. The chain uses TRBV24-1 and TRBJ2-7; no reliable D call. This CDR3 contains 16 residues. V was pared by 3 bases and J by 0 bases, with 14 bases between. The germline gives CDR1 KGHDR, CDR2 SFDVKD. The CDR3 DNA follows: TGTGCCACCAGTGATGGTCTCGAACCTAGCTCCTACGAGCAGTACGTC. It is translated as CATSDGLEPSSYEQYV.

The rearrangement uses TRBV7-6 and TRBJ1-6; D gene unclear. The CDR3 length is 15 residues. Germline V gives CDR1 SGHVS, CDR2 FNYEAQ. V lost 5 bases, J lost 8 bases, and 16 bases lay in between. The CDR3 region is CASSRYDRPHSPLHF. CDR3 DNA sequence: TGTGCCAGCAGCCGATATGACCGTCCGCATTCACCCCTCCACTTT.

This clonotype was counted only a few times. The chain joins TRBV27 to TRBJ2-3; TRBD2 matches 7 bases. Germline lookup yields CDR1 MNHEY and CDR2 SMNVEV (reference sequence). The CDR3 is 16 amino acids. Trimming at V came to 2 bases and at J to 0 bases, leaving 5 bases not matched to a gene. CDR3 nucleotide sequence: TGTGCCAGCAGTTTAAGCCTAGCGGTTAGCACAGATACGCAGTATTTT. Its protein is CASSLSLAVSTDTQYF.

This clonotype has at least ten counts. This chain uses TRBV4-3 with TRBJ1-2; 7 nucleotides line up with TRBD1. V shed 1 base, J shed 2 bases, and the junction held 4 bases outside the gene matches. The germline gives CDR1 LGHNA, CDR2 YSLEER. CDR3 size: 15 residues. CDR3 residues: CASSQATGLNYGYTF. Here the CDR3 DNA reads TGCGCCAGCAGCCAAGCGACAGGGCTCAACTATGGCTACACCTTC.

About this clonotype itself: A read error may explain this, as a much larger clone is one base away. The chain combines TRBV7-2 with TRBJ2-3; D is undetermined. Germline CDR1 SGHTA, CDR2 FQGNSA. V gave up 4 bases and J gave up 2 bases, with 1 base separating them. This CDR3 has 11 residues. The CDR3 region is CASSSTDTQYF. The CDR3 nucleotides read TGTGCCAGCAGCTCCACAGATACGCAGTATTTT.

CDR3 in DNA: TGTGCCAGCAGTCCGGGGGACCGAAACACCATATATTTT. It codes for CASSPGDRNTIYF. The V and J genes are TRBV7-9 and TRBJ1-3, with a weak D call TRBD1 (5 bases). The length of the CDR3 is 13 residues. Between the trimmed V and J ends, which lost 6 bases and 5 bases, there was a span of 11 bases. Germline values: CDR1 SEHNR, CDR2 FQNEAQ (reference sequence). The full variable domain, rest sourced from reference TRBV7-9 and TRBJ1-3, is DTGVSQNPRHKITKRGQNVTFRCDPISEHNRLYWYRQTLGQGPEFLTYFQNEAQLEKSRLLSDRFSAERPKGSFSTLEIQRTEQGDSAMYLCASSPGDRNTIYFGEGSWLTVV.

V usage is TRBV5-6 and J usage is TRBJ2-1, with 11 bases that match TRBD2. The V gene end was trimmed by 4 bases and the J gene end by 11 bases; junction bases not matched to a gene: 5. Germline CDR1 reads SGHDT; CDR2 reads YYEEEE. This CDR3 region has 13 residues. DNA of the CDR3: TGTGCCAGCAGCACTAGCGGGGGCCCCCAGCAGTTCTTC. It translates to CASSTSGGPQQFF.

This clonotype appeared a few times. The CDR3 loop reads CATSDRLSGNTIYF. The CDR3 DNA follows: TGTGCCACCAGTGACCGGTTGTCTGGAAACACCATATATTTT. The chain couples TRBV24-1 to TRBJ1-3; D gene uncertain. Deletions cut 4 bases from V and 1 base from J, with 7 bases between. The length of the CDR3 is 14 residues. Germline-derived CDR1 and CDR2 are KGHDR and SFDVKD.

This clonotype is termed large. The chain carries TRBV7-9 and TRBJ1-2; perhaps TRBD1 as D (5 bases). V lost 5 bases to trimming and J lost 3 bases, with 22 bases between them. The CDR3 sequence is 17 residues long. Germline-derived CDR1 and CDR2 are SEHNR and FQNEAQ (reference sequence). CDR3: CASSLPGGGKFDYGYTF. The CDR3, as DNA: TGTGCCAGCAGCCTCCCGGGGGGGGGGAAATTTGACTATGGCTACACCTTC.

This clonotype appeared a few times. The chain combines TRBV29-1 with TRBJ2-1; a weak D match, TRBD1 (6 bases). Germline CDR1 reads SQVTM; CDR2 reads ANQGSEA. Deletions cut 4 bases from V and 1 base from J, with 11 bases between. The CDR3 has 14 residues. The CDR3 DNA reads as TGCAGCGTTGTGCGAGGACAGTCCTACAATGAGCAGTTCTTC. Translating gives CSVVRGQSYNEQFF.

At least ten counts were recorded for this clonotype. Here the CDR3 reads CASSIGQENFGYTF. The CDR3 DNA is TGTGCCAGTAGTATTGGACAGGAAAATTTCGGCTACACCTTC. The chain has TRBV19 and TRBJ1-2, with 7 bases lining up with TRBD1. CDR3 size: 14 residues. Germline V gene data show CDR1 as LNHDA and CDR2 as SQIVND (reference sequence). Trimming cost V 3 bases and J 8 bases; bases outside gene matches: 9.

By share, this clonotype counts as medium-sized (0.01 to 0.1%). This chain joins TRBV15 and TRBJ2-5; D might be TRBD1 or TRBD2, each matching 5 bases. This CDR3 contains 18 residues. V dropped 0 bases and J dropped 5 bases, with 22 bases sitting between them. The germline V gene has CDR1 LNHNV and CDR2 YYDKDF (reference sequence). The CDR3 loop reads CATSRELQRLVGRETQYF. The CDR3 DNA is TGTGCCACCAGCAGAGAACTTCAACGGCTGGTGGGACGGGAGACCCAGTACTTC.

This clonotype was seen only a few times. The V call is TRBV29-1, the J call TRBJ2-3; weak D call: TRBD1 (5 bases). Trimming pared 3 bases from V and 3 bases from J, leaving 10 bases between. Per germline, CDR1 SQVTM and CDR2 ANQGSEA. The CDR3 spans 13 residues. The CDR3 spells CSVDRAGTDTQYF. DNA of the CDR3: TGCAGCGTTGACCGTGCAGGGACAGATACGCAGTATTTT.

This clonotype was counted at least ten times. This chain links TRBV4-3 with TRBJ1-5; tentatively, D is TRBD1 (5 bases). V lost 0 bases, J lost 9 bases, and 12 bases lay in between. The CDR3 is 14 amino acids. Germline loops: CDR1 LGHNA, CDR2 YSLEER. CDR3 nucleotide sequence: TGCGCCAGCAGCCAAGATCCGGAGGGGAGGCCCCAGCATTTT. This codes for CASSQDPEGRPQHF.

V gene TRBV4-1 combines with J gene TRBJ2-3, with TRBD2 matching over 10 bases. J was trimmed by 2 bases and V by 2 bases; bases with no gene match: 4. This CDR3 spans 16 amino acids. Per the germline V gene, CDR1 is MGHRA and CDR2 is YSYEKL. The CDR3 DNA reads TGCGCCAGCAGCCAATCTCTAGCGGGAGACACAGATACGCAGTATTTT. This gives the protein CASSQSLAGDTDTQYF.

The chain recombines TRBV7-9 with TRBJ2-5; TRBD1 matches 11 bases. The CDR3 is 15 amino acids. V gave up 3 bases and J gave up 4 bases; unmatched junction bases: 4. The germline gives CDR1 SEHNR, CDR2 FQNEAQ (reference sequence). For the CDR3, the DNA is TGTGCCAGCAGCTTCGGACAGGGGGCGCGAGAGACCCAGTACTTC. Amino acids: CASSFGQGARETQYF.

This clonotype was seen only once. The chain employs TRBV10-3 and TRBJ2-7; 9 bases line up with TRBD1. Germline CDR1 ENHRY, CDR2 SYGVKD. V lost 6 bases to trimming and J lost 6 bases; unmatched junction nucleotides: 9. This CDR3 contains 14 residues. The DNA of the CDR3 is TGTGCCATCAGCCAACAGGGGGCGCCGGCCGAGCAGTACTTC. Its protein is CAISQQGAPAEQYF.